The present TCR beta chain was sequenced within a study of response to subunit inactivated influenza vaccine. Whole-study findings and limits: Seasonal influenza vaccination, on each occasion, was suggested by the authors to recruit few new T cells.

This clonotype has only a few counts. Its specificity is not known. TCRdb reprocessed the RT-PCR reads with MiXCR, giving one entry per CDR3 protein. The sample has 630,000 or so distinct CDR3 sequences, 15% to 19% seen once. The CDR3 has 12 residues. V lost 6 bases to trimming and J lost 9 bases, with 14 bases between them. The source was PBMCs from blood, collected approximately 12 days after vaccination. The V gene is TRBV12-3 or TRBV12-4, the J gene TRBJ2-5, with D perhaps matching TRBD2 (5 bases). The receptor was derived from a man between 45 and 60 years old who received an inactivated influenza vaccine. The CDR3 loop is CASRTGLGAQYF. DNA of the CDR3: TGTGCCAGCAGGACCGGACTCGGGGCCCAGTACTTC.